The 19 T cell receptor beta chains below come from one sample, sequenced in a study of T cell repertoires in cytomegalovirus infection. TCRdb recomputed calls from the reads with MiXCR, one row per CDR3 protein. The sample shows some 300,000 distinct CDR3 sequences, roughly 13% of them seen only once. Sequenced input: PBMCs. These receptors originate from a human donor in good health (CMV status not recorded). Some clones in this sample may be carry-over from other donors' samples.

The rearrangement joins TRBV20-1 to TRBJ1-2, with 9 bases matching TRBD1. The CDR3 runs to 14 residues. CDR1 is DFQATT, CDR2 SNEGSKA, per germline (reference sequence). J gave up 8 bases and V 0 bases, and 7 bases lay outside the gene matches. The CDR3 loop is CSAREGTGLQGYTF. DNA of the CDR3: TGCAGTGCTAGAGAAGGGACAGGGCTGCAAGGCTACACCTTC.

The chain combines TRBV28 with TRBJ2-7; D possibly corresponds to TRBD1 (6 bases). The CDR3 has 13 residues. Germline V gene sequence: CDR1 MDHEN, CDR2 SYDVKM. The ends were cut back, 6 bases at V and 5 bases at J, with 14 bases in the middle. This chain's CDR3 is CASRNPGHDEQYF. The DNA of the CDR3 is TGTGCCAGCAGGAACCCGGGACATGACGAGCAGTACTTC.

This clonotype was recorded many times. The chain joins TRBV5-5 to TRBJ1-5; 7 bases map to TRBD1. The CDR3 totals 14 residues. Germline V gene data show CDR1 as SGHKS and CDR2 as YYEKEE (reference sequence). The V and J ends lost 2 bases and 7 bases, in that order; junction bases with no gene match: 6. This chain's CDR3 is CASSFSGGEQPQHF. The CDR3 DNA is TGTGCCAGCAGCTTTTCAGGGGGTGAACAGCCCCAGCATTTT.

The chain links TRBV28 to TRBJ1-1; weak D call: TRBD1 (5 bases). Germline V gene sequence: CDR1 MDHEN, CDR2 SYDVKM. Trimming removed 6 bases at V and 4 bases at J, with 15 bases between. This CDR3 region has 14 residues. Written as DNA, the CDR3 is TGTGCCAGCAGGGGGGTTGGGGGGTTCACTGAAGCTTTCTTT. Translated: CASRGVGGFTEAFF.

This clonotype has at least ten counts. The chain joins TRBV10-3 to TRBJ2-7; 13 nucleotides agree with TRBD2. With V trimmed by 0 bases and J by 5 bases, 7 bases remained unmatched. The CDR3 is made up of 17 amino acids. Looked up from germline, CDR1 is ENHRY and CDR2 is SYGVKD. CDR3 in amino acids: CAISESVLAGGLDEQYF. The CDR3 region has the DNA TGTGCCATCAGTGAGTCGGTACTAGCGGGAGGGCTCGACGAGCAGTACTTC.

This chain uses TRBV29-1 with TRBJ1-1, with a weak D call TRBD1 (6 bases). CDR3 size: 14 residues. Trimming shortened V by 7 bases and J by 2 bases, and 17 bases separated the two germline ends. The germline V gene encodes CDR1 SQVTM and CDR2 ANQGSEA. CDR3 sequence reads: CSGWGRRGNTEAFF. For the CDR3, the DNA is TGCAGCGGATGGGGCCGCAGGGGTAACACTGAAGCTTTCTTT.

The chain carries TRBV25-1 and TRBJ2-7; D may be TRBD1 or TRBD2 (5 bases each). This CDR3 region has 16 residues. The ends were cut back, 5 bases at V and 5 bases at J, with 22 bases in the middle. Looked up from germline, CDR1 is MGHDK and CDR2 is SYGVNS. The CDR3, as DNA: TGTGCCAGCAGTCCAACCCCGGGACGGGGTCCCCACGAGCAGTACTTC. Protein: CASSPTPGRGPHEQYF.

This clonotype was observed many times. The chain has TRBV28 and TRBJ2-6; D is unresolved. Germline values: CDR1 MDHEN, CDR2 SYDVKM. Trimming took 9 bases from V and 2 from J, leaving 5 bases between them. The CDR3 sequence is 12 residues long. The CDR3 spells CASQAGANVLTF. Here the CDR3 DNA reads TGTGCCAGTCAAGCTGGGGCCAACGTCCTGACTTTC.

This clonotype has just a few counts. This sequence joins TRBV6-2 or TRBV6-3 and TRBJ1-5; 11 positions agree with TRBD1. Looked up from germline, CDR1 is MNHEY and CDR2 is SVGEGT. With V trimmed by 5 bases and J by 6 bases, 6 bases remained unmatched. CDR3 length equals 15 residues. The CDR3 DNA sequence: TGTGCCAGCAGTCCGGGACAGGGGGTTCCTCAGCCCCAGCATTTT. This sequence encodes CASSPGQGVPQPQHF.

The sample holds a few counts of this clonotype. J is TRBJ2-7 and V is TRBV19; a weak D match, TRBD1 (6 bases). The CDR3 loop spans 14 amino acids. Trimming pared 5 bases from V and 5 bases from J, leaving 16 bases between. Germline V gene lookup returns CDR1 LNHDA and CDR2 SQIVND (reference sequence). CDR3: CASSPRTGFHEQYF. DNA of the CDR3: TGTGCCAGTAGTCCGAGAACAGGGTTCCACGAGCAGTACTTC.

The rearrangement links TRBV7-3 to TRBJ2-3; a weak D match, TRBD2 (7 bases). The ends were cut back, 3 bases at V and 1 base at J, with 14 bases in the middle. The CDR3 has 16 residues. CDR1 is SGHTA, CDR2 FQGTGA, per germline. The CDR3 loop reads CASSFGSGGRTDTQYF. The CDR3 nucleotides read TGTGCCAGCAGCTTCGGCTCGGGGGGCCGCACAGATACGCAGTATTTT.

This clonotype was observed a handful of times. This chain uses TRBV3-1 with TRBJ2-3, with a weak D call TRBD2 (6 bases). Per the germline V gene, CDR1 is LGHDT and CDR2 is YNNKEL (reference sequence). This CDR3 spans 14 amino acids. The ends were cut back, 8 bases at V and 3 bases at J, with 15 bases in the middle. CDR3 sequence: CASDGGRRTDTQYF. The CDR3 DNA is TGTGCCAGCGACGGGGGACGCAGGACAGATACGCAGTATTTT.

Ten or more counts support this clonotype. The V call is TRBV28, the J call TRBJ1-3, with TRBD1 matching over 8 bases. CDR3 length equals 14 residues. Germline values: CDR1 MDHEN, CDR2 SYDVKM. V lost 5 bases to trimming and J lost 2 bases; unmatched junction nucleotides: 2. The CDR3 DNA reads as TGTGCCAGCAGTCAACAGGGGGCTGGAAACACCATATATTTT. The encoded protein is CASSQQGAGNTIYF.

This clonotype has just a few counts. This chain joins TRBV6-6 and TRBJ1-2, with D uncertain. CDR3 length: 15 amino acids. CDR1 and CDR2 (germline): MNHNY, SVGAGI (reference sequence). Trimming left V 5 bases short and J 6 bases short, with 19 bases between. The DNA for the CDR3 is TGTGCCAGCAGTACGACGGAAAGTGGGGTGGATGGCTACACCTTC. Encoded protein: CASSTTESGVDGYTF.

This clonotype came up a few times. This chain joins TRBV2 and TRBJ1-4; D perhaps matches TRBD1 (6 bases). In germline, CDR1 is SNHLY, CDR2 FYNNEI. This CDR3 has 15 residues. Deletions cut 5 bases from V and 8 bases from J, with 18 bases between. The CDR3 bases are TGTGCCAGCAGTACCGAGCCGGGACAAACGGAAAAACTGTTTTTT. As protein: CASSTEPGQTEKLFF.

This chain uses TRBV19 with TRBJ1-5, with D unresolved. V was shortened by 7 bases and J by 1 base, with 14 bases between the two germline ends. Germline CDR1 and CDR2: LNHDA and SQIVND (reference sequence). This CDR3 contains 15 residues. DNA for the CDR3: TGTGCCAGTACCGCCGGGGAGGTCAGCAATCAGCCCCAGCATTTT. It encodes CASTAGEVSNQPQHF. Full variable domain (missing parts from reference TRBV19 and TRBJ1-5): DGGITQSPKYLFRKEGQNVTLSCEQNLNHDAMYWYRQDPGQGLRLIYYSQIVNDFQKGDIAEGYSVSREKKESFPLTVTSAQKNPTAFYLCASTAGEVSNQPQHFGDGTRLSIL.

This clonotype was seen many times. CDR3 bases: TGTGCCAGCAGCTTGGGCGGGACAGGGGGCATGAACACTGAAGCTTTCTTT. The encoded protein is CASSLGGTGGMNTEAFF. The genes are TRBV7-9 and TRBJ1-1, with 12 positions matching TRBD1. After removal of 3 bases from V and 0 bases from J, the junction contained 5 bases not matched to a gene. The CDR3 has 17 amino acids. CDR1 SEHNR and CDR2 FQNEAQ come from the germline V gene (reference sequence).

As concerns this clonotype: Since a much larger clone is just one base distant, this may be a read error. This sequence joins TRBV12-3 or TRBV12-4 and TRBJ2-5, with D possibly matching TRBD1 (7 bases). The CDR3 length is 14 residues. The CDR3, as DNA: TGTGCCAACAGTGCCTCAGGGGGAGGAGAGACCCAGTACTTC. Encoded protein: CANSASGGGETQYF.

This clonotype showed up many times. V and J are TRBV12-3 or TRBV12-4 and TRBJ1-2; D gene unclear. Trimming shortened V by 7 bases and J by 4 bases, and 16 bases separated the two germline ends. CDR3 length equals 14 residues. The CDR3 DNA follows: TGTGCCAGCACCAGAGAGACGGATCTCTATGGCTACACCTTC. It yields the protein CASTRETDLYGYTF.